These T cell receptor beta chains were read from a single sample in a study of T cells in Graves' hyperthyroidism and ophthalmopathy. TCRdb analysed the multiplex PCR reads with MiXCR anew, one entry per CDR3 protein. The sample carries almost 600,000 distinct CDR3 sequences, about 14% recorded once. The sample consisted of blood. The source is a woman in her 30s with Graves' hyperthyroidism that later progressed to Graves' ophthalmopathy. CDR3s include the opening cysteine and the closing phenylalanine or tryptophan.

V,CDR3
TRBV19,CASSTMGQAQYF
TRBV4-1,CASSQLAGATGEQFF
TRBV11-3,CASSSVSDSNQPQHF
TRBV5-1,CASRAPASTDTQYF
TRBV28,CASRPAGNTDTQYF
TRBV20-1,CSAPPSHRETQYF
TRBV5-1,CASSWTSGRAGELFF
TRBV11-2,CASSERTGGDQPQHF
TRBV20-1,CSAPIGTSGIRQTQYF
TRBV7-9,CASSPTDRGVPYEQYF
TRBV10-3,CAISEGEGETQYF
TRBV5-4,CASSLSSRPNEQFF
TRBV25-1,CASSVKTGPNTEAFF
TRBV18,CASSFTGGESYTEAFF
TRBV19,CASSIVAGPPSHEQFF
TRBV11-2,CASSELKGAGEQFF
TRBV30,CAWSKGEPVEQYF
TRBV18,CASSPTEYSNQPQHF
TRBV12-3/TRBV12-4,CASSFSRTGTNTEAFF
TRBV3-1,CASSQDLEPPKADTQYF
TRBV6-1,CASSDQSTTWKTQYF
TRBV29-1,CSVVPAQETEAFF
TRBV5-1,CASSLATGGRDGYTF
TRBV7-8,CASSSGGGIGSYEQYF